The clone carrying this TCR beta chain was counted a single time. The data were produced by immunoSEQ multiplex PCR, yet TCRdb's version contains in-frame clones alone and is incomplete. The sample includes roughly 200,000 clones, more than 75% of them seen just once. Germline loops: CDR1 KGHDR, CDR2 SFDVKD. The V gene end was trimmed by 5 bases and the J gene end by 3 bases; junction bases not matched to a gene: 2. The CDR3 is 14 residues long. The sample originates from a study of blood T cell repertoires in COVID-19. At the level of the study: Acute and convalescent COVID-19 samples came from the United States, Italy and Spain.

The chain employs TRBV24-1 and TRBJ2-3, with 9 bases aligning to TRBD2. The source is a man aged 60-69 years with acute or convalescent COVID-19. Sequencing was performed on peripheral blood. Here the CDR3 reads CATSVSGGTDTQYF. The CDR3 nucleotides are TGTGCCACCAGTGTTAGCGGGGGAACAGATACGCAGTATTTT.